Shown below are 2 T cell receptor beta chains from a single sample sequenced in a study of blood T cell repertoires in COVID-19 (dated by TCRdb to the early 2020s). Receptors were amplified or captured by the immunoSEQ multiplex PCR assay. In its TCRdb copy, this immuneACCESS table keeps in-frame sequences only and misses some clones. Where compared with another copy, unresolved V genes explain less than half of these, and the others have no known cause. Within this sample are some 96,000 clones, with 90% to 95% of them counted one time only. Clones ranked in the top ten supply less than 2.5% of the sample. Source material: peripheral blood. The source of these receptors is a man in his forties or fifties with active COVID-19.

The chain carries TRBV4-1 and TRBJ2-1; 7 nucleotides match TRBD1. CDR3 length equals 14 residues. The J segment lost 9 bases and the V segment lost 0 bases, leaving 5 bases of the junction unmatched. In germline, CDR1 is MGHRA, CDR2 YSYEKL. The CDR3 is CASSQDGTELEQFF. CDR3 bases: TGCGCCAGCAGCCAAGATGGGACAGAACTTGAGCAGTTCTTC.

The V and J genes are TRBV15 and TRBJ1-2, with 11 bases that match TRBD1. This CDR3 region has 17 residues. V lost 0 bases and J lost 8; bases outside the gene matches: 11. Germline-derived CDR1 and CDR2 are LNHNV and YYDKDF (reference sequence). CDR3 coding DNA: TGTGCCACCAGCAGAGATTTGGGACAGGGGGTATTGGAGGGCTACACCTTC. This gives the protein CATSRDLGQGVLEGYTF.